This is a list of T cell receptor beta chains from one sample in a study of PD-1 blockade in classical Hodgkin lymphoma. Using immunoSEQ multiplex PCR, the repertoire was profiled, and TCRdb retains in-frame clones only, with some absent. The sample has tens of thousands of clones; over 75% are singletons. The source material was peripheral blood mononuclear cells (PBMCs), sampled before the fourth cycle of nivolumab. The receptors were gathered from a human donor with classical Hodgkin lymphoma. CDR3s include the opening cysteine and the closing phenylalanine or tryptophan. The D gene is left open where the match is weak. The size field is filled for only some rows; it gives once, few, many or a size class.

TRBD1 TRBJ2-7 . TRBV28 TGTGCCACCGACAGGGGGCGAGACGAGCAGTACTTC CATDRGRDEQYF
. TRBJ1-1 . TRBV25-1 TGTGCCAGCAGTCCAGCAGCAGCCGAAGCTTTCTTT CASSPAAAEAFF
TRBD1 TRBJ1-2 . TRBV5-6 TGTGCCAGCAGCTTGGCAGTGGGACAGGGGGCCCCATTGTATGGCTACACCTTC CASSLAVGQGAPLYGYTF
TRBD2 TRBJ2-1 . TRBV19 TGTGCCAGTAGCGGGGGGGCCTACAATGAGCAGTTCTTC CASSGGAYNEQFF
. TRBJ2-5 . TRBV6-1 TGTGCCAGCAGTGAAGTATTGAGGGGGACCCAGTACTTC CASSEVLRGTQYF
TRBD2 TRBJ2-7 . TRBV14 TGTGCCAGCAGCCAACGGACTAGCGGGGGGAAAAACGAGCAGTACTTC CASSQRTSGGKNEQYF
. TRBJ1-2 . TRBV7-9 TGTGCCGTTAACAGGGCTGCAGGCTACACCTTC CAVNRAAGYTF
. TRBJ1-4 once TRBV5-6 TGTGCCAGCAGCCCGAAGGCTACAGTTAGTAAGGATGAAAAACTGTTTTTT CASSPKATVSKDEKLFF
TRBD2 TRBJ2-2 . TRBV4-2 TGTGCCAGCAGCCAATGGCTAGCGGGTCGTGCCGCCGGGGAGCTGTTTTTT CASSQWLAGRAAGELFF
TRBD2 TRBJ2-3 few TRBV28 TGTGCCAGCAGTGTCGGACTAGGTCTGATCACAGATACGCAGTATTTT CASSVGLGLITDTQYF
. TRBJ2-1 . TRBV5-6 TGTGCCAGCAGCTTGGAATGGAGCTCCTACAATGAGCAGTTCTTC CASSLEWSSYNEQFF
TRBD1 TRBJ1-1 few TRBV27 TGTGCCAGCAGTTTCCACAGGGGGAGCACTGAAGCTTTCTTT CASSFHRGSTEAFF
. TRBJ2-7 . TRBV2 TGTGCCAGCAGCCAGATTCAGGGGCGCAGGAACCAAATCTCCTACGAGCAGTACTTC CASSQIQGRRNQISYEQYF
. TRBJ2-1 . TRBV6-6 TGTGCCAGCAGCTGGATCAGCGCAAATGAGCAGTTCTTC CASSWISANEQFF
. TRBJ1-4 . TRBV9 TGTGCCAGCAGCGTAGGATTACACGGAATTAATGAAAAACTGTTTTTT CASSVGLHGINEKLFF
TRBD2 TRBJ2-5 . TRBV23-1 TGCGCCAGCAGTCTGGAACTAGCGGGGGCAGAGACCCAGTACTTC CASSLELAGAETQYF
. TRBJ1-5 few TRBV4-1 TGCGCCAGCAGCCAAGGGGGTAGTAAGAGCAATCAGCCCCAGCATTTT CASSQGGSKSNQPQHF
TRBD1 TRBJ2-1 once TRBV6-5 TGTGCCAGCAGGACTGGGACAGCCTCCTACAATGAGCAGTTCTTC CASRTGTASYNEQFF
. TRBJ1-6 . TRBV5-8 TGTGCCAGCCGACGGGGACGGGGCTCACCCCTCCACTTT CASRRGRGSPLHF
. TRBJ2-2 . TRBV18 TGTGCCAGCTCACCACGAGGGGGGACGAACACCGGGGAGCTGTTTTTT CASSPRGGTNTGELFF
. TRBJ2-5 . TRBV18 TGTGCCAGCTCACCACAGGAGACCCAGTACTTC CASSPQETQYF
. TRBJ2-1 . TRBV13 TGTGCCAGCAGCTTAGACTCACCGGAGCAGTTCTTC CASSLDSPEQFF
. TRBJ2-1 . TRBV7-8 TGTGCCAGCAGCATCGGAACGGATGAGCAGTTCTTC CASSIGTDEQFF
. TRBJ2-5 . TRBV18 TGTGCCAGCTCACCAGGGCGTTCGGGACAAAGAGAGACCCAGTACTTC CASSPGRSGQRETQYF
. TRBJ2-7 . TRBV2 TGTGCCAGCAGGCCCTACCGGACAGAATACGAGCAGTACTTC CASRPYRTEYEQYF
. TRBJ2-3 . TRBV7-9 TGTGCCAGCAGCTTAGGCCGAGGGACCGAGGATACGCAGTATTTT CASSLGRGTEDTQYF
TRBD2 TRBJ2-3 once TRBV28 TGTGCCAGCAGTTTAGCGGGGGGGCACACAGATACGCAGTATTTT CASSLAGGHTDTQYF
. TRBJ2-1 once TRBV14 TGTGCCAGCAGCCCCCGAGCCTTATGGTTCGGTGAGCAGTTCTTC CASSPRALWFGEQFF
. TRBJ1-1 . TRBV5-6 TGTGCCAGCAGCTTCAGCAGGGTCACGGAAGCTTTCTTT CASSFSRVTEAFF
. TRBJ1-1 . TRBV6-5 TGTGCCAGCAGTTATGCCCAGGGTTCGACTGAAGCTTTCTTT CASSYAQGSTEAFF
. TRBJ1-2 . TRBV30 TGTGCCTGGAACCTCCTTTCCTCAGCCGTCAGTGGCTACACCTTC CAWNLLSSAVSGYTF
. TRBJ2-5 . TRBV18 TGTGCCAGCTCAGCTCAAGAGACCCAGTACTTC CASSAQETQYF
TRBD1 TRBJ2-7 few TRBV5-4 TGTGCCAGCAGCCAAGGGGACAGAGTCTACGAGCAGTACTTC CASSQGDRVYEQYF
. TRBJ2-2 . TRBV5-4 TGTGCCAGCAGCTCCCACCCGAACACCGGGGAGCTGTTTTTT CASSSHPNTGELFF
. TRBJ1-3 . TRBV11-1 TGTGCCAGCAGCTTCTCCAGAATGAGCTCTGGAAACACCATATATTTT CASSFSRMSSGNTIYF
. TRBJ2-4 . TRBV7-3 TGTGCCAGCAGCTTGTTCGGGACCGCCAAAAACATTCAGTACTTC CASSLFGTAKNIQYF
TRBD1 TRBJ1-1 . TRBV19 TGTGCCAGTAGTATCCGGACAGGGAACACTGAAGCTTTCTTT CASSIRTGNTEAFF
TRBD2 TRBJ2-3 . TRBV5-1 TGCGCCAGCATTTCGGAGCGGGGGGACCCCACAGATACGCAGTATTTT CASISERGDPTDTQYF
TRBD1 TRBJ2-5 . TRBV4-2 TGTGCCAGCAGCCTCGGACAGGACCAAGAGACCCAGTACTTC CASSLGQDQETQYF
. TRBJ2-3 . TRBV19 TGTGCCAGTAGTATAGATGGGGTTCCAACGATACGGGATACGCAGTATTTT CASSIDGVPTIRDTQYF
. TRBJ1-3 . TRBV30 TGTGCCTGGAGTGTAGCGGAACGGGATTACTCTGGAAACACCATATATTTT CAWSVAERDYSGNTIYF
. TRBJ1-1 . TRBV5-1 TGCGCCAGCAGCTTTAACGGACACATGAACACTGAAGCTTTCTTT CASSFNGHMNTEAFF
. TRBJ1-1 few TRBV6-5 TGTGCCAGCAGCATGGACGCCGCGGGAGCTTTCTTT CASSMDAAGAFF
TRBD1 TRBJ2-7 . TRBV18 TGTGCCAGCTCTCCGGGACAGTTGCTTCGCGAGCAGTACTTC CASSPGQLLREQYF
TRBD1 TRBJ2-7 . TRBV27 TGTGCCAGCAGTTTGGGACAGGGGGCGACCTACGAGCAGTACTTC CASSLGQGATYEQYF
. TRBJ1-1 . TRBV2 TGTGCCAGCAGGCAAGAGAGGAGCACTGAAGCTTTCTTT CASRQERSTEAFF
TRBD1 TRBJ2-6 . TRBV30 TGTGCCTGGAGCTTGGGACAGGGGGCGAGGGGTCCCTTCTCTGGGGCCAACGTCCTGACTTTC CAWSLGQGARGPFSGANVLTF
TRBD2 TRBJ2-3 . TRBV5-1 TGCGCCAGCAGCTTGTGGCTAGCGGGGGTGAACACAGATACGCAGTATTTT CASSLWLAGVNTDTQYF